These 10 T cell receptor beta chains share one sample of origin, sequenced in a study of Graves' ophthalmopathy and Graves' hyperthyroidism. From RNA, the CDR3 regions of TCR beta chains were amplified and sequenced. An initial RT-PCR round employing HTBI primers preceded a second-round multiplex PCR. One entry per CDR3 protein results from TCRdb running MiXCR on the multiplex PCR reads. The sample contains over 450,000 distinct CDR3 sequences, around 15% of which appear only once. The source material was blood. These receptors were obtained from a woman in her thirties with Graves' ophthalmopathy.

This clonotype was counted ten times or more. V usage is TRBV19 and J usage is TRBJ2-7; D might be TRBD2 (6 bases). Germline CDR1 LNHDA, CDR2 SQIVND (reference sequence). Trimming pared 9 bases from V and 3 bases from J, leaving 21 bases between. This CDR3 region has 15 residues. CDR3 nucleotides: TGTGCCAGCCGTTCCTACTCCGCGGGAAACTACGAGCAGTACTTC. Protein: CASRSYSAGNYEQYF.

Remarks on this clonotype: A read error is possible here, since a much larger clone lies one base away. The rearrangement links TRBV2 to TRBJ2-4, with D perhaps matching TRBD2 (5 bases). CDR3 length: 13 residues. From germline, CDR1 is SNHLY and CDR2 FYNNEI. CDR3 sequence: CANEALAKNIKYF. DNA of the CDR3: TGTGCCAACGAGGCGCTAGCCAAAAACATTAAGTACTTC. The variable domain in full, completed from reference TRBV2 and TRBJ2-4, reads EPEVTQTPSHQVTQMGQEVILRCVPISNHLYFYWYRQILGQKVEFLVSFYNNEISEKSEIFDDQFSVERPDGSNFTLKIRSTKLEDSAMYFCANEALAKNIKYFGAGTRLSVL.

The chain is built from TRBV2 and TRBJ1-2, with D unresolved. This CDR3 is built from 11 residues. CDR1 SNHLY and CDR2 FYNNEI come from the germline V gene. Trimming took 6 bases from V and 7 from J, leaving 9 bases between them. CDR3: CASRRLTGYTF. The CDR3 DNA reads as TGTGCCAGCAGACGATTGACTGGCTACACCTTC.

This clonotype was detected many times. This chain connects TRBV2 to TRBJ1-2, with 9 bases matching TRBD1. V lost 6 bases, J lost 8 bases, and 13 bases stayed unmatched. CDR3 length: 15 amino acids. In germline, CDR1 is SNHLY, CDR2 FYNNEI. CDR3 sequence (DNA): TGTGCCAGCAGCCCACAGGGGGCGCGGGTCGGAGGCTACACCTTC. Protein: CASSPQGARVGGYTF.

This rearrangement joins TRBV12-3 or TRBV12-4 to TRBJ2-7, with D possibly TRBD1 on 6 matching bases. V shed 3 bases and J shed 3 bases, with 9 bases lying between them. This CDR3 has 13 amino acids. The CDR3 region has the DNA TGTGCCAGCAGTTTTGCCAGGGGCTACGAGCAGTACTTC. It encodes CASSFARGYEQYF.

This clonotype occurred many times. The V call is TRBV7-9, the J call TRBJ2-5, with a weak D call TRBD2 (5 bases). The CDR3 has 14 amino acids. Germline V lookup: CDR1 SEHNR, CDR2 FQNEAQ (reference sequence). V was pared by 5 bases and J by 0 bases, with 10 bases between. The CDR3 coding sequence is TGTGCCAGCAGCCCGACTACCTACCAAGAGACCCAGTACTTC. Protein: CASSPTTYQETQYF.

This clonotype was recorded a few times. This chain uses TRBV18 with TRBJ2-7; 12 bases match TRBD2. V was pared by 3 bases and J by 7 bases, with 7 bases of the junction left unmatched. Germline CDR1 reads KGHSH; CDR2 reads LQKENI. The CDR3 is 15 residues long. CDR3 coding DNA: TGTGCCAGCTCACCCTCTAGCGGGAGGGGTTCTGAGCAGTACTTC. Amino acids: CASSPSSGRGSEQYF.

This clonotype was observed a handful of times. V gene TRBV30 combines with J gene TRBJ1-5, with D unclear. Germline CDR1 is GTSNPN and CDR2 is SVGIG (reference sequence). The V end lost 4 bases, the J end lost 1 base, and 8 bases lay between the germline ends. The CDR3 is 13 amino acids. The CDR3 sequence: CAWTPDSNQPQHF. CDR3 sequence (DNA): TGTGCCTGGACCCCGGACAGCAATCAGCCCCAGCATTTT. The full variable domain, in which reference TRBV30 and TRBJ1-5 provide the parts outside the CDR3, is SQTIHQWPATLVQPVGSPLSLECTVEGTSNPNLYWYRQAAGRGLQLLFYSVGIGQISSEVPQNLSASRPQDRQFILSSKKLLLSDSGFYLCAWTPDSNQPQHFGDGTRLSIL.

Note on this clonotype: Being one base from a much bigger clone, this may be a read error. Because the CDR3 is missing its conserved closing phenylalanine or tryptophan, this is likely a read error. The rearrangement uses TRBV5-1 and TRBJ1-3; D call uncertain. The germline V and J ends were trimmed by 0 bases and 1 base, with 5 bases remaining between them. Germline assignment: CDR1 SGHRS and CDR2 YFSETQ. This CDR3 contains 14 residues. CDR3 sequence reads: CASSLDVSGNTIYY. DNA of the CDR3: TGCGCCAGCAGCTTGGATGTGTCTGGAAACACCATATATTAT.

This clonotype was seen at least ten times. This chain joins TRBV6-1 and TRBJ1-3, with D hard to call. Germline lookup yields CDR1 MNHNS and CDR2 SASEGT. V lost 6 bases to trimming and J lost 0 bases, with 6 bases between them. CDR3 length equals 13 residues. CDR3 nucleotides: TGTGCCAGCAGCCCCTACTCTGGAAACACCATATATTTT. It encodes CASSPYSGNTIYF.